What follows is one T cell receptor beta chain and its context. Its antigen remains unidentified. This CDR3 contains 16 residues. Germline V CDR1 and CDR2: SGHDT, YYEEEE. The sample belongs to a study of post-analysis software for immune sequencing data. Study-wide context: Disease trajectories encompassed relapsing-remitting, secondary progressive and progressive-relapsing multiple sclerosis. Study-wide findings and caveats: In patients, a few TRBV segments were more frequent than in controls, with TRBV5-6, TRBV5-1 and TRBV20-1 among them. People with multiple sclerosis had a significantly lower normalized Chao1 diversity than controls did.

Unique molecular identifiers were present in the TCR beta cDNA libraries. In TCRdb, the PCR reads were re-called with MiXCR into one record per CDR3 protein. The sample has about 770,000 distinct CDR3 sequences; 46% are singletons. The rearrangement links TRBV5-6 to TRBJ2-4; 9 nucleotides line up with TRBD2. The J call could be wrong; TRBJ2-7 is a better fit for the DNA end. Sequencing was carried out using blood. This clonotype originated in a girl between 10 and 17 years old with multiple sclerosis. The CDR3 region has the DNA TGTGCCAGCAGCTCCCCGACTAGCGGTCCAACCTACGAGCAGTACTTC. This encodes CASSSPTSGPTYEQYF.